One sample yielded the 11 T cell receptor beta chains listed below, sequenced in a study of shared clonotypes between healthy human individuals. The table came from immunoSEQ multiplex PCR; TCRdb's copy has only in-frame clones and leaves some out. This table has approximately 92,000 clones, approximately 70% appearing once. The sample consisted of memory CD8+ T cells sorted from blood. Subset denoted: CD45RO+ cells pooled with CCR7-negative TemRA cells. The receptors were sampled from a man aged 30 to 39 in good health.

The chain couples TRBV27 to TRBJ2-7, with 10 bases identical to TRBD2. Germline V gives CDR1 MNHEY, CDR2 SMNVEV (reference sequence). The CDR3 totals 16 residues. V dropped 7 bases and J dropped 3; count of bases not matched to a gene: 12. The DNA of the CDR3 is TGTGCCAGCAACCCTGCTGCTACTAGCGGGGACTACGAGCAGTACTTC. It encodes CASNPAATSGDYEQYF.

The chain recombines TRBV15 with TRBJ1-1; D uncertain. The CDR3 runs 14 residues. V shed 1 base and J shed 1 base, with 7 bases lying between them. Germline V gene sequence: CDR1 LNHNV, CDR2 YYDKDF (reference sequence). The CDR3 nucleotides read TGTGCCACCAGCAGAGGGACGTCGAACACTGAAGCTTTCTTT. As protein: CATSRGTSNTEAFF.

This chain joins TRBV2 and TRBJ1-1; tentative D call: TRBD1 (5 bases). Trimming pared 6 bases from V and 1 base from J, leaving 15 bases between. The CDR3 consists of 15 residues. Germline CDR1 is SNHLY and CDR2 is FYNNEI. The CDR3 loop reads CASSQKRQTNTEAFF. As DNA, the CDR3 is TGTGCCAGCAGCCAAAAGCGACAGACGAACACTGAAGCTTTCTTT.

The genes are TRBV7-2 and TRBJ1-2; D is perhaps TRBD1 (6 bases). From germline, CDR1 is SGHTA and CDR2 FQGNSA. The CDR3 covers 14 residues. V was shortened by 8 bases and J by 4 bases, with 17 bases between the two germline ends. CDR3 residues: CASPKVGGLYGYTF. CDR3 coding DNA: TGTGCCAGCCCGAAGGTTGGGGGCCTCTATGGCTACACCTTC.

The rearrangement joins TRBV28 to TRBJ1-5; D is undetermined. Trimming took 3 bases from V and 6 from J, leaving 12 bases between them. The CDR3 extends over 14 amino acids. Per the germline V gene, CDR1 is MDHEN and CDR2 is SYDVKM. DNA of the CDR3: TGTGCCAGCAGTTTTTGGGCAGAGGGTCAGCCCCAGCATTTT. It encodes CASSFWAEGQPQHF.

V usage is TRBV2 and J usage is TRBJ2-7; 7 bases are shared with TRBD1. The J segment lost 4 bases and the V segment lost 6 bases, leaving 12 bases of the junction unmatched. Germline V CDR1 and CDR2: SNHLY, FYNNEI. The CDR3 runs 15 residues. CDR3 in amino acids: CASREQTGVGYEQYF. CDR3 DNA: TGTGCCAGCAGGGAACAAACAGGGGTTGGGTACGAGCAGTACTTC.

This rearrangement joins TRBV11-2 to TRBJ2-5; 9 bases are shared with TRBD2. This CDR3 has 16 residues. CDR1 is SGHAT, CDR2 FQNNGV, per germline. The V and J ends lost 5 bases and 4 bases, in that order; junction bases with no gene match: 11. CDR3 DNA sequence: TGTGCCAGCAGCACGATGGGACTAGCCGGATCAGAGACCCAGTACTTC. It is translated as CASSTMGLAGSETQYF.

This rearrangement joins TRBV19 to TRBJ1-5, with a possible D match to TRBD1 (6 bases). V dropped 8 bases and J dropped 0 bases, with 17 bases sitting between them. Germline V gives CDR1 LNHDA, CDR2 SQIVND (reference sequence). The CDR3 runs to 16 residues. The CDR3 nucleotides are TGTGCCAGTCGGAGACAGGATAGCTATAGCAATCAGCCCCAGCATTTT. It yields the protein CASRRQDSYSNQPQHF.

This chain uses TRBV28 with TRBJ2-3; tentative D call: TRBD2 (7 bases). CDR3 length: 15 residues. The germline CDR1 and CDR2 sequences are MDHEN and SYDVKM. Trimming took off 7 bases at V and 0 bases at J, with 14 bases between the two ends. The CDR3 DNA is TGTGCCAGCACTAGAGGGGGGGAGAGCACAGATACGCAGTATTTT. Translating gives CASTRGGESTDTQYF. Looking up the rest from reference TRBV28 and TRBJ2-3 gives the full variable domain: DVKVTQSSRYLVKRTGEKVFLECVQDMDHENMFWYRQDPGLGLRLIYFSYDVKMKEKGDIPEGYSVSREKKERFSLILESASTNQTSMYLCASTRGGESTDTQYFGPGTRLTVL.

In its sample, this clone was seen a few times. CDR3 amino acids: CASTGVLNAYEQYF. CDR3 in DNA: TGTGCCAGCACGGGGGTCTTAAATGCCTACGAGCAGTACTTC. This chain links TRBV2 with TRBJ2-7; a possible D gene is TRBD2 (6 bases). CDR3 size: 14 residues. CDR1 is SNHLY, CDR2 FYNNEI, per germline. V shed 7 bases and J shed 2 bases, with 15 bases lying between them.

The rearrangement uses TRBV4-2 and TRBJ1-1, with D possibly TRBD1 on 5 matching bases. V gave up 5 bases and J gave up 1 base, with 8 bases separating them. Germline V lookup: CDR1 LGHNA, CDR2 YNFKEQ. The CDR3 totals 13 residues. CDR3 loop: CASSLQANTEAFF. In DNA, the CDR3 is TGTGCCAGCAGCTTACAGGCGAACACTGAAGCTTTCTTT.